This TCR beta chain comes out of a study of cytomegalovirus exposure and HLA in healthy donors. This PCR relied on a set of 60 Vbeta primers and 13 Jbeta primers. Produced via immunoSEQ multiplex PCR; TCRdb's table is partial and in-frame only. Here the sample spans hundreds of thousands of clones, more than 80% being singletons. The CDR3 covers 13 residues. Germline V gene data show CDR1 as KGHSH and CDR2 as LQKENI. V lost 6 bases and J lost 7, with 13 bases in between. The sequence derives from a man between 25 and 39 years old in good health and CMV-seronegative. Sequencing was performed on PBMCs. This chain joins TRBV18 and TRBJ1-5; a possible D gene is TRBD1 (6 bases). The CDR3 region has the DNA TGTGCCAGCTCTATCAAGGGGGACCAGCCCCAGCATTTT. This translates into CASSIKGDQPQHF.